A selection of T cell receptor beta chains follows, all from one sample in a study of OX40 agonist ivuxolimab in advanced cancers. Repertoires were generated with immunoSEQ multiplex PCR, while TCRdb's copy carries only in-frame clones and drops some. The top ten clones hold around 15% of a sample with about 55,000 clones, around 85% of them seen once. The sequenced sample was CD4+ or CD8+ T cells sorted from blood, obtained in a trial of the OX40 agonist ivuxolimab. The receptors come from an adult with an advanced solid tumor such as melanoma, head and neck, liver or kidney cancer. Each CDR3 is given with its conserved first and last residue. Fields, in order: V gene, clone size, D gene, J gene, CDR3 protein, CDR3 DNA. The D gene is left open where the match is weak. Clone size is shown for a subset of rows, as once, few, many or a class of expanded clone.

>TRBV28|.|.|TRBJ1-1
CASTDFLEAFF
TGTGCCAGCACGGACTTCCTTGAAGCTTTCTTT
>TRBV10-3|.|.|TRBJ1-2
CAISQGTGKGVYGYTF
TGTGCCATCAGTCAAGGGACGGGAAAGGGTGTCTATGGCTACACCTTC
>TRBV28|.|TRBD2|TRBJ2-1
CASRSDGTSGWIASYNEQFF
TGTGCCAGCAGATCTGACGGGACTAGCGGTTGGATCGCGTCTTACAATGAGCAGTTCTTC
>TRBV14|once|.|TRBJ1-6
CASSQETYNSPLHF
TGTGCCAGCAGCCAAGAAACCTATAATTCACCCCTCCACTTT
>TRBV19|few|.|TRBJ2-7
CASSTYRGGEQYF
TGTGCCAGTAGTACCTACAGGGGAGGCGAGCAGTACTTC
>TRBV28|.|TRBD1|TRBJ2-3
CASRPTGPTGANTDTQYF
TGTGCCAGCAGACCCACCGGGCCGACAGGGGCCAACACAGATACGCAGTATTTT
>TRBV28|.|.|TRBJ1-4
CASGIGATNEKLFF
TGTGCCAGCGGGATCGGGGCAACTAATGAAAAACTGTTTTTT
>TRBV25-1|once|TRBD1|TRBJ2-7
CASNQPGQPSDEQYF
TGTGCCAGCAACCAACCGGGACAGCCAAGCGACGAGCAGTACTTC
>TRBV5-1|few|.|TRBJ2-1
CASSLMVSTSSYNEQFF
TGCGCCAGCAGCTTGATGGTTAGCACGAGCTCCTACAATGAGCAGTTCTTC
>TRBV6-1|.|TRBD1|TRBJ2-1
CASSAWDSSYNEQFF
TGTGCCAGCAGTGCCTGGGACAGCTCCTACAATGAGCAGTTCTTC
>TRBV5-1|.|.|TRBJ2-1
CASSLTGAANEQFF
TGCGCCAGCAGCTTGACGGGGGCTGCCAATGAGCAGTTCTTC
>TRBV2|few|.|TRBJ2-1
CASSDLAGSHPVF
TGTGCCAGCAGCGACCTTGCGGGGAGCCACCCGGTCTTC
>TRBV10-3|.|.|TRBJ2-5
CATGGEETQYF
TGTGCCACCGGAGGGGAGGAGACCCAGTACTTC
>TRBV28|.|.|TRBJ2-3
CASRTHEGRSTDTQYF
TGTGCCAGCAGAACCCACGAGGGGAGAAGCACAGATACGCAGTATTTT
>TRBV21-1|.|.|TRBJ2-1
CASSKRIFHPNEQFF
TGTGCCAGCAGCAAGAGGATTTTCCATCCGAATGAGCAGTTCTTC
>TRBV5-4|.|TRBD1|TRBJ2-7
CASSSGTGSAYEQYF
TGTGCCAGCAGCTCAGGGACAGGGAGCGCCTACGAGCAGTACTTC
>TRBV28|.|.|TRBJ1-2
CASTLSGGLNYGYTF
TGTGCCAGCACCCTGTCCGGGGGGCTTAACTATGGCTACACCTTC
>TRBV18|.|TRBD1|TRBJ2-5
CASSLWRPGQQLIRQETQYF
TGTGCCAGCTCTCTGTGGCGCCCGGGACAGCAACTCATTCGTCAAGAGACCCAGTACTTC
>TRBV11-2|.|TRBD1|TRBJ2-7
CASISTSGQHYEQYF
TGTGCCAGCATTTCTACTTCGGGACAGCATTACGAGCAGTACTTC
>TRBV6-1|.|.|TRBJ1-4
CASSPDRLTNEKLFF
TGTGCCAGCAGCCCTGACAGGTTAACTAATGAAAAACTGTTTTTT
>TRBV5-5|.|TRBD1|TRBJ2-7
CASRGTGDNEQYF
TGTGCCAGCAGGGGGACAGGGGACAACGAGCAGTACTTC
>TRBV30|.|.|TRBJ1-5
CAWSVTAGRNRPQHF
TGTGCCTGGAGTGTAACAGCCGGCCGGAATAGGCCCCAGCATTTT
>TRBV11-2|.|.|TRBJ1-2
CASSEPWGIGGGYTF
TGTGCCAGCAGTGAACCGTGGGGAATTGGTGGCGGCTACACCTTC
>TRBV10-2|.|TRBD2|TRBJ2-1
CASSESWGTSGRALVYEQFF
TGCGCCAGCAGTGAGTCCTGGGGGACTAGCGGGAGGGCTTTGGTCTATGAGCAGTTCTTC
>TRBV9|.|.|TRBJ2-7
CASSVGETIYEQYF
TGTGCCAGCAGCGTAGGGGAGACAATTTACGAGCAGTACTTC
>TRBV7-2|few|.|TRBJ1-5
CASSLWAPTGVSNQPQHF
TGTGCCAGCAGCTTATGGGCGCCGACAGGAGTAAGCAATCAGCCCCAGCATTTT
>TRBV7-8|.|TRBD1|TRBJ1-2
CASSTRQGLHGYTF
TGTGCCAGCAGCACAAGACAGGGTTTGCATGGCTACACCTTC
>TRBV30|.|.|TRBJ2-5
CAWSIGETQYF
TGTGCCTGGAGTATTGGGGAGACCCAGTACTTC
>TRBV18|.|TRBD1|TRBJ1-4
CASSPPGQPNEKLFF
TGTGCCAGCTCACCCCCGGGACAGCCTAATGAAAAACTGTTTTTT
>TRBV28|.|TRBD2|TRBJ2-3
CASSFGGREITDTQYF
TGTGCCAGCAGTTTCGGAGGGAGGGAGATCACAGATACGCAGTATTTT
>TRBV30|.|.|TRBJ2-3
CAWSEGQGPDTQYF
TGTGCCTGGAGTGAGGGGCAAGGCCCAGATACGCAGTATTTT
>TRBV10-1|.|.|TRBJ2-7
CASSVGGSSYEQYF
TGCGCCAGCAGTGTAGGAGGGAGCTCCTACGAGCAGTACTTC
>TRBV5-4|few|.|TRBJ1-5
CASSLAGAANQPQHF
TGTGCCAGCAGCTTGGCCGGGGCAGCAAATCAGCCCCAGCATTTT
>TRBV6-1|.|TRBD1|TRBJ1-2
CASSIRDRVRGYTF
TGTGCCAGCAGTATCCGGGACAGGGTTCGTGGCTACACCTTC
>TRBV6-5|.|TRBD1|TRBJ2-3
CASSPGQLSTDTQYF
TGTGCCAGCAGTCCGGGACAGCTTAGCACAGATACGCAGTATTTT